Listed below are T cell receptor beta chains from one sample, sequenced in a study of T cells in Graves' hyperthyroidism and ophthalmopathy. TCRdb reprocessed the multiplex PCR reads via MiXCR and lists one record per CDR3 protein. The sample includes roughly 240,000 distinct CDR3 sequences, approximately 23% of them seen just once. Sequencing used blood. All receptors come from a woman aged 35 to 49 with Graves' ophthalmopathy. Each CDR3 is given with its conserved first and last residue. D genes are given only for firm matches. Clone size, where shown, is once, few, many, or a class for clones that have expanded.

NA	few	TRBV4-2	TRBJ1-5	CASSQGEGGSNQPQHF	TGTGCCAGCAGCCAAGGGGAAGGGGGTAGCAATCAGCCCCAGCATTTT
TRBD1	many	TRBV19	TRBJ1-2	CASSIRTGKAPLYGYTF	TGTGCCAGTAGTATCCGGACAGGGAAGGCCCCGCTCTATGGCTACACCTTC
TRBD2	NA	TRBV19	TRBJ2-2	CASSIDLAGLTGELFF	TGTGCCAGTAGTATAGATCTAGCGGGCCTAACCGGGGAGCTGTTTTTT
TRBD2	many	TRBV12-3/TRBV12-4	TRBJ2-7	CASSLASGRAEQYF	TGTGCCAGCAGTTTAGCAAGCGGGAGGGCCGAGCAGTACTTC
NA	NA	TRBV12-3/TRBV12-4	TRBJ2-2	CASSPVADTGELSF	TGTGCCAGCAGTCCCGTGGCCGACACCGGGGAGCTGTCTTTT
NA	NA	TRBV6-5	TRBJ1-1	CASSSPGSPPMGTEAFF	TGTGCCAGCAGTTCCCCAGGGTCCCCACCTATGGGCACTGAAGCTTTCTTT
NA	many	TRBV28	TRBJ1-1	CASSFQGSRAFF	TGTGCCAGCAGTTTCCAGGGGTCGAGAGCTTTCTTT
TRBD1	many	TRBV29-1	TRBJ1-2	CSVAGGQGYGYTF	TGCAGCGTAGCCGGCGGACAGGGTTACGGCTACACCTTC
NA	once	TRBV6-1	TRBJ1-1	CASRSHTEAFF	TGTGCCAGCCGGTCTCATACTGAAGCTTTCTTT
TRBD1	NA	TRBV27	TRBJ2-5	CASSRRDRVGFSETQYF	TGTGCCAGCAGTAGAAGGGACAGGGTGGGATTTTCGGAGACCCAGTACTTC
TRBD2	NA	TRBV6-1	TRBJ2-5	CASSEAAGDQETQYF	TGTGCCAGCAGTGAAGCGGCGGGGGACCAGGAGACCCAGTACTTC
TRBD1	many	TRBV6-1	TRBJ1-5	CASSPGQSNQPQHF	TGTGCCAGCAGCCCGGGACAGAGCAATCAGCCCCAGCATTTT
NA	many	TRBV10-3	TRBJ1-1	CAISLTRGSEAFF	TGTGCCATCAGTTTAACCAGGGGATCTGAAGCTTTCTTT
TRBD1	many	TRBV20-1	TRBJ2-7	CSATDRGYEQYF	TGCAGTGCTACCGACAGGGGGTACGAGCAGTACTTC
NA	NA	TRBV5-1	TRBJ2-7	CASSPQEKFTYEQYF	TGCGCCAGCAGCCCCCAAGAGAAGTTCACCTACGAGCAGTACTTC
NA	many	TRBV6-1	TRBJ1-2	CASSRGGQRLYGYTF	TGTGCCAGCAGCAGGGGTGGACAGCGTTTATATGGCTACACCTTC
TRBD1	NA	TRBV10-3	TRBJ2-7	CAISESKGQMSYEQYF	TGTGCCATCAGTGAGTCGAAGGGACAGATGAGCTACGAGCAGTACTTC
NA	many	TRBV7-2	TRBJ2-7	CASSLAGFYEQYF	TGTGCCAGCAGCTTAGCGGGCTTCTACGAGCAGTACTTC
NA	NA	TRBV6-1	TRBJ1-5	CASRMAGDSDQPQHF	TGTGCCAGCAGAATGGCAGGGGATAGCGATCAGCCCCAGCATTTT
TRBD2	many	TRBV30	TRBJ2-7	CAWQLAGYSEQYF	TGTGCCTGGCAACTAGCGGGATATTCCGAGCAGTACTTC
NA	many	TRBV2	TRBJ1-1	CAMQGENTEAFF	TGTGCCATGCAGGGTGAGAACACTGAAGCTTTCTTT
NA	many	TRBV2	TRBJ2-7	CASSGLSGPDLEQYF	TGTGCCAGCAGTGGTTTGAGCGGCCCTGATCTCGAGCAGTACTTC
TRBD2	many	TRBV7-9	TRBJ2-2	CASSSSGSTGELFF	TGTGCCAGCAGCAGTAGCGGGAGCACCGGGGAGCTGTTTTTT
TRBD1	many	TRBV6-8	TRBJ1-5	CASSYERQGPGNQPQHF	TGTGCCAGCAGTTACGAACGACAGGGGCCGGGCAATCAGCCCCAGCATTTT
TRBD2	many	TRBV6-2/TRBV6-3	TRBJ2-5	CASSPRAGVIETQYF	TGTGCCAGCAGCCCCCGCGCGGGAGTCATAGAGACCCAGTACTTC
NA	NA	TRBV6-5	TRBJ1-5	CASSYSQSQPQHF	TGTGCCAGCAGTTACTCGCAGAGTCAGCCCCAGCATTTT
TRBD2	many	TRBV4-2	TRBJ2-7	CASSQERTSGYEQYF	TGTGCCAGCAGCCAGGAGCGGACTAGCGGCTACGAGCAGTACTTC
TRBD1	many	TRBV27	TRBJ1-3	CASSFRTGGPGNTIYF	TGTGCCAGCAGTTTTAGGACAGGGGGCCCTGGAAACACCATATATTTT
NA	few	TRBV20-1	TRBJ2-7	CSARPLVGDTYEQCF	TGCAGTGCTAGACCCTTAGTGGGAGATACCTACGAGCAGTGCTTC
NA	many	TRBV20-1	TRBJ2-5	CSALPGGLGVKTQYF	TGCAGTGCCTTACCCGGCGGTTTGGGGGTAAAGACCCAGTACTTC
TRBD1	once	TRBV6-2/TRBV6-3	TRBJ2-6	CASTILWGTDLSGANVLTF	TGTGCCAGCACCATATTATGGGGGACAGACCTCTCTGGGGCCAACGTCCTGACTTTC
NA	many	TRBV7-2	TRBJ1-5	CASNLVKGGQPQHF	TGTGCCAGCAACTTGGTAAAGGGCGGGCAGCCCCAGCATTTT
NA	NA	TRBV30	TRBJ1-2	CAWSLSRPNYGYTF	TGTGCCTGGAGCCTTAGTAGGCCTAACTATGGCTACACCTTC
TRBD1	NA	TRBV6-1	TRBJ2-7	CASSEGQGVHEQYF	TGTGCCAGCAGTGAAGGACAGGGGGTCCACGAGCAGTACTTC
TRBD1	many	TRBV12-3/TRBV12-4	TRBJ1-2	CASSLLGQGAGYTF	TGTGCCAGCAGTCTCTTAGGACAGGGGGCTGGCTACACCTTC
NA	many	TRBV2	TRBJ2-5	CAGSEGGETQYF	TGTGCCGGCAGTGAAGGGGGAGAGACCCAGTACTTC
NA	many	TRBV6-1	TRBJ1-6	CASEGQPNSPLHF	TGTGCCAGCGAAGGACAACCTAATTCACCCCTCCACTTT
NA	NA	TRBV19	TRBJ1-5	CASSMSAGLGQPQHF	TGTGCCAGTAGTATGTCGGCAGGGCTGGGTCAGCCCCAGCATTTT
TRBD2	many	TRBV7-9	TRBJ2-5	CASSFIGSGEETQYF	TGTGCCAGCAGCTTTATAGGCAGCGGGGAAGAGACCCAGTACTTC